This TCR beta chain comes out of a study of cytomegalovirus exposure and HLA in healthy donors. Sequenced by immunoSEQ multiplex PCR; TCRdb stores in-frame clones only, minus some. This sample has about 160,000 clones, with just under 85% found just once. Study findings and constraints: Most TCR sequences proved rare, with some public TCRs found in many donors.

As for this clone: Its target is not known.

Trimming removed 2 bases at V and 4 bases at J, with 11 bases between. The germline gives CDR1 MNHNY, CDR2 SVGAGI (reference sequence). This CDR3 is 14 amino acids long. The chain employs TRBV6-6 and TRBJ1-1; D ambiguous. This TCR derives from a young man in good health and CMV-seropositive. The specimen was PBMCs. The CDR3 sequence: CASSYGVRGTEAFF. The CDR3 bases are TGTGCCAGCAGTTACGGAGTTCGGGGCACTGAAGCTTTCTTT.